These 18 T cell receptor beta chains originate from one sample sequenced in a study of cytomegalovirus exposure and HLA in healthy donors. PCR employed 60 Vbeta and 13 Jbeta primers. Profiled with immunoSEQ multiplex PCR; TCRdb holds only in-frame clones, not every one. The sample has more than 95,000 clones; 74% are singletons. The sequencing input was PBMCs. The receptors stem from a man aged 40-49 years in good health and CMV-seropositive.

This clone came up once. The gene calls are TRBV5-1 and TRBJ1-2, with 7 bases fitting TRBD1. The V and J ends lost 3 bases and 5 bases, in that order; junction bases with no gene match: 7. The CDR3 length is 14 residues. The germline V gene has CDR1 SGHRS and CDR2 YFSETQ. CDR3 protein: CASSSPGTVYGYTF. CDR3 nucleotide sequence: TGCGCCAGCAGCTCTCCCGGGACAGTTTATGGCTACACCTTC.

This chain links TRBV4-1 with TRBJ1-2; 8 bases align to TRBD1. CDR1 is MGHRA and CDR2 is YSYEKL in the germline V gene. The CDR3 has 13 amino acids. J gave up 8 bases and V 2 bases, and 4 bases lay outside the gene matches. CDR3 in DNA: TGCGCCAGCAGCCAAAGGACAGGGCAGGGCTACACCTTC. Amino acid sequence: CASSQRTGQGYTF.

The CDR3 is CASSVRDRAEQYF. The CDR3 DNA reads TGTGCCAGCAGCGTCCGGGACAGGGCCGAGCAGTACTTC. The rearrangement uses TRBV11-2 and TRBJ2-7, with 9 bases matching TRBD1. The CDR3 loop spans 13 amino acids. J was trimmed by 6 bases and V by 5 bases; bases with no gene match: 5. CDR1 is SGHAT and CDR2 is FQNNGV in the germline V gene.

This chain connects TRBV5-1 to TRBJ2-2; TRBD1 matches at 9 bases. Germline-derived CDR1 and CDR2 are SGHRS and YFSETQ. The CDR3 covers 14 residues. J lost 7 bases, V lost 9 bases, and 10 bases had no gene match. CDR3 bases: TGCGCCACCACAGGGGGCTACGATGGCGGGGAGCTGTTTTTT. Protein sequence: CATTGGYDGGELFF. Together with reference TRBV5-1 and TRBJ2-2, the CDR3 gives the full variable domain: KAGVTQTPRYLIKTRGQQVTLSCSPISGHRSVSWYQQTPGQGLQFLFEYFSETQRNKGNFPGRFSGRQFSNSRSEMNVSTLELGDSALYLCATTGGYDGGELFFGEGSRLTVL.

The J gene is TRBJ2-3, the V gene TRBV5-4; 14 bases are shared with TRBD2. Germline V lookup: CDR1 SGHNT, CDR2 YYREEE (reference sequence). The CDR3 consists of 17 residues. The J segment lost 3 bases and the V segment lost 4 bases, leaving 7 bases of the junction unmatched. The CDR3 nucleotides read TGTGCCAGCAGCCTCAGACTAGCGGGGGGGCCAACAGATACGCAGTATTTT. Translating it yields CASSLRLAGGPTDTQYF.

The V call is TRBV28, the J call TRBJ1-1; no clear D gene. Germline lookup yields CDR1 MDHEN and CDR2 SYDVKM. There are 12 residues in the CDR3. Trimming removed 7 bases from V and 12 bases from J, with 18 bases in between. CDR3 protein: CASTQRVGESFF. DNA of the CDR3: TGTGCCAGCACCCAAAGGGTCGGGGAATCTTTCTTT.

The chain uses TRBV7-8 and TRBJ2-7; D is possibly TRBD1 (6 bases). Germline V gene lookup returns CDR1 SGHVS and CDR2 FQNEAQ. Trimming cost V 5 bases and J 2 bases, with 25 bases left between them. CDR3 size: 18 residues. CDR3 loop: CASSLPPLTDRLAYEQYF. The CDR3 region has the DNA TGTGCCAGCAGCCTTCCACCTTTGACCGACAGGTTGGCCTACGAGCAGTACTTC.

This clone was observed a few times. The chain has TRBV1 and TRBJ2-7; the table's D gene call, TRBD2, was not cross checked with the DNA. TRBV1 is shown as a pseudogene. The CDR3 is 16 amino acids. CDR3 in amino acids: CTSSQDRDCLGYEQYF. The DNA for the CDR3 is TGCACCAGCAGCCAAGATCGGGACTGTCTAGGGTACGAGCAGTACTTC.

The gene calls are TRBV5-1 and TRBJ1-1; 7 bases are shared with TRBD1. Losses at the gene ends were 3 bases for V and 3 bases for J; bases not matched to a gene: 8. Germline CDR1 and CDR2: SGHRS and YFSETQ. This CDR3 is built from 15 residues. Here the CDR3 DNA reads TGCGCCAGCAGCTCGACAGGGCAAGGGGACACTGAAGCTTTCTTT. Amino acid sequence: CASSSTGQGDTEAFF.

The J gene is TRBJ2-5, the V gene TRBV7-2; TRBD2 might be the D (5 bases). The CDR3 is made up of 16 amino acids. Germline V lookup: CDR1 SGHTA, CDR2 FQGNSA. V was pared by 2 bases and J by 7 bases, with 20 bases between. For the CDR3, the DNA is TGTGCCAGCAGCTTAAAGGCTAGCCCTGCGAGAGGGACCCAGTACTTC. Residues: CASSLKASPARGTQYF.

This clone came up a few times. The chain couples TRBV13 to TRBJ1-1, with unresolved D. The CDR3 contains 15 residues. Trimming removed 5 bases from V and 5 bases from J, with 18 bases in between. CDR1 is PRHDT and CDR2 is FYEKMQ in the germline V gene (reference sequence). CDR3 loop: CASSHRGSGETEAFF. The CDR3 coding sequence is TGTGCCAGCAGCCACCGTGGCTCCGGGGAGACTGAAGCTTTCTTT.

The chain joins TRBV27 to TRBJ1-6, with D maybe TRBD1 (5 bases). CDR1 and CDR2 (germline): MNHEY, SMNVEV (reference sequence). This CDR3 is 19 amino acids long. V dropped 0 bases and J dropped 0 bases, with 15 bases sitting between them. The CDR3 sequence: CASSLSGALVSSYNSPLHF. The DNA of the CDR3 is TGTGCCAGCAGTTTATCTGGGGCGCTAGTAAGCTCCTATAATTCACCCCTCCACTTT.

V and J are TRBV7-2 and TRBJ2-1; tentative D call: TRBD1 (5 bases). This CDR3 comprises 15 residues. CDR1 is SGHTA and CDR2 is FQGNSA in the germline V gene. Trimming left V 1 base short and J 8 bases short, with 15 bases between. In nucleotides, the CDR3 is TGTGCCAGCAGCTTAGAAGGACAATTTTCGGATGAGCAGTTCTTC. Protein sequence: CASSLEGQFSDEQFF.

V usage is TRBV5-4 and J usage is TRBJ1-2, with 8 bases matching TRBD1. The CDR3 totals 14 residues. V lost 4 bases, J lost 2 bases, and 4 bases stayed unmatched. Germline V CDR1 and CDR2: SGHNT, YYREEE (reference sequence). CDR3 coding DNA: TGTGCCAGCAGCCCGGGACAGGCAAACTATGGCTACACCTTC. Residues: CASSPGQANYGYTF.

This chain joins TRBV30 and TRBJ2-1, with TRBD2 matching over 7 bases. The V gene's germline CDR1 is GTSNPN and CDR2 SVGIG (reference sequence). The CDR3 has 14 residues. Trimming at V came to 8 bases and at J to 4 bases, leaving 11 bases not matched to a gene. This CDR3 reads CARDRRGGYNEQFF. The CDR3 region has the DNA TGTGCCCGCGACCGGCGCGGGGGATACAATGAGCAGTTCTTC.

The gene calls are TRBV2 and TRBJ1-4; the match to TRBD1 covers 7 bases. The CDR3 runs to 15 residues. Germline-derived CDR1 and CDR2 are SNHLY and FYNNEI. The V and J ends lost 5 bases and 1 base, in that order; junction bases with no gene match: 4. Here the CDR3 DNA reads TGTGCCAGCAGTACCGACAGGGTAACTAATGAAAAACTGTTTTTT. It translates to CASSTDRVTNEKLFF.

The chain uses TRBV7-2 and TRBJ2-1; 9 bases agree with TRBD1. Germline V lookup: CDR1 SGHTA, CDR2 FQGNSA. The CDR3 consists of 13 residues. J gave up 11 bases and V 8 bases, and 10 bases lay outside the gene matches. CDR3 sequence (DNA): TGTGCCAGCGGTACAGGGGGCCGTATCAAGCAGTTCTTC. The encoded protein is CASGTGGRIKQFF. The variable domain in full, with the rest retrieved from reference TRBV7-2 and TRBJ2-1, is GAGVSQSPSNKVTEKGKDVELRCDPISGHTALYWYRQSLGQGLEFLIYFQGNSAPDKSGLPSDRFSAERTGGSVSTLTIQRTQQEDSAVYLCASGTGGRIKQFFGPGTRLTVL.

This clone occurred a few times. This chain joins TRBV7-2 and TRBJ1-2; D perhaps matches TRBD1 (6 bases). V gave up 5 bases and J gave up 4 bases, with 23 bases separating them. Germline V gives CDR1 SGHTA, CDR2 FQGNSA. CDR3 length equals 17 residues. CDR3 sequence (DNA): TGTGCCAGCAGCCCGAGCACAGGGCGCACTCTCACCTATGGCTACACCTTC. Protein product: CASSPSTGRTLTYGYTF. Drawing the rest from reference TRBV7-2 and TRBJ1-2, the complete variable domain is GAGVSQSPSNKVTEKGKDVELRCDPISGHTALYWYRQSLGQGLEFLIYFQGNSAPDKSGLPSDRFSAERTGGSVSTLTIQRTQQEDSAVYLCASSPSTGRTLTYGYTFGSGTRLTVV.